Following are 11 T cell receptor beta chains from one sample sequenced in a study of blood T cells in healthy people across ages. Using a J-beta primer mix together with a sample-barcoded 5' primer, a second PCR was run for roughly 7 to 12 cycles. TCRdb redid the calling of the 5' RACE reads with MiXCR, one entry per CDR3 protein. The sample has more than 550,000 distinct CDR3 sequences, roughly 20% seen once; the top ten hold 22%. Sample: blood. The receptors stem from a man between 65 and 79 years old in good health.

This clonotype was recorded at least ten times. The chain's CDR3 is CASSSMIWGSTGELFF. CDR3 nucleotides: TGTGCCAGCAGTTCTATGATCTGGGGAAGTACCGGGGAGCTGTTTTTT. The chain is built from TRBV7-8 and TRBJ2-2; D remains ambiguous. From germline, CDR1 is SGHVS and CDR2 FQNEAQ. V was cut by 6 bases and J by 5 bases, with 19 bases left in between. The CDR3 is 16 amino acids.

The rearrangement links TRBV12-3 or TRBV12-4 to TRBJ2-1; D gene uncertain. CDR3 length equals 15 residues. The ends were cut back, 5 bases at V and 4 bases at J, with 15 bases in the middle. The DNA for the CDR3 is TGTGCCAGCAGTGTCCGCTCCTCGCTTTACAATGAGCAGTTCTTC. Its translation is CASSVRSSLYNEQFF.

This clonotype has just a few counts. CDR3 loop: CASRDPLRGSYNEQFF. The CDR3 DNA reads TGTGCCAGCAGGGACCCTTTGCGGGGATCCTACAATGAGCAGTTCTTC. V gene TRBV2 combines with J gene TRBJ2-1, with D perhaps TRBD2 (6 bases). Per the germline V gene, CDR1 is SNHLY and CDR2 is FYNNEI. The CDR3 has 16 residues. V lost 6 bases to trimming and J lost 1 base, with 16 bases between them.

This chain connects TRBV27 to TRBJ2-3, with D perhaps TRBD2 (5 bases). V gave up 3 bases and J gave up 2 bases, with 21 bases separating them. CDR3 length: 18 amino acids. Germline lookup yields CDR1 MNHEY and CDR2 SMNVEV (reference sequence). The CDR3 DNA reads TGTGCCAGCAGTTTGATGGGCGGACTCGTTACTTCCACAGATACGCAGTATTTT. The encoded protein is CASSLMGGLVTSTDTQYF.

V is TRBV11-2 and J is TRBJ2-3; D perhaps matches TRBD2 (6 bases). Germline V gene sequence: CDR1 SGHAT, CDR2 FQNNGV. The CDR3 length is 15 residues. Between the trimmed V and J ends, which lost 3 bases and 8 bases, there was a span of 18 bases. CDR3 sequence reads: CASSFGGWRPGTQYF. For the CDR3, the DNA is TGTGCCAGCAGCTTTGGGGGGTGGCGACCTGGTACGCAGTATTTT.

For the CDR3, the DNA is TGCGCCAGCAGCTTGGCCCTCCGGCCCTACGAGCAGTACTTC. Protein product: CASSLALRPYEQYF. V usage is TRBV5-1 and J usage is TRBJ2-7, with D unresolved. The CDR3 sequence is 14 residues long. Trimming took 0 bases from V and 2 from J, leaving 9 bases between them. In germline, CDR1 is SGHRS, CDR2 YFSETQ.

The chain employs TRBV7-2 and TRBJ2-3; 10 nucleotides match TRBD1. CDR3 size: 16 residues. V lost 6 bases, J lost 7 bases, and 13 bases stayed unmatched. Germline V CDR1 and CDR2: SGHTA, FQGNSA. The CDR3 loop reads CASSPSGGQGYHTQYF. The CDR3 region has the DNA TGTGCCAGCAGTCCCTCCGGGGGACAGGGGTATCATACGCAGTATTTT. Complete variable domain (other parts from reference TRBV7-2 and TRBJ2-3): GAGVSQSPSNKVTEKGKDVELRCDPISGHTALYWYRQSLGQGLEFLIYFQGNSAPDKSGLPSDRFSAERTGGSVSTLTIQRTQQEDSAVYLCASSPSGGQGYHTQYFGPGTRLTVL.

This clonotype was seen only a few times. The genes are TRBV9 and TRBJ1-3, with D unresolved. Germline V lookup: CDR1 SGDLS, CDR2 YYNGEE. V was clipped by 3 bases and J by 1 base, with 5 bases between them. CDR3 length equals 13 residues. The CDR3 reads CASSGGSGNTIYF. The CDR3 nucleotides are TGTGCCAGCAGCGGAGGATCTGGAAACACCATATATTTT.

This clonotype was observed a few times. V is TRBV5-1 and J is TRBJ1-2; 9 nucleotides match TRBD1. The V segment lost 4 bases and the J segment 5 bases; nucleotides outside the gene matches: 6. Looked up from germline, CDR1 is SGHRS and CDR2 is YFSETQ. This CDR3 comprises 14 residues. The CDR3 DNA is TGCGCCAGCAGCCAGAGGACAGGGGCGTATGGCTACACCTTC. Amino acids: CASSQRTGAYGYTF.

This chain links TRBV20-1 with TRBJ2-1; 16 positions agree with TRBD2. This CDR3 has 16 amino acids. Per the germline V gene, CDR1 is DFQATT and CDR2 is SNEGSKA (reference sequence). The ends lost 5 bases at V and 4 bases at J; junction bases unmatched: 5. The CDR3 loop reads CSAEGLAGGLYNEQFF. CDR3 DNA: TGCAGTGCTGAGGGACTAGCGGGGGGGCTGTACAATGAGCAGTTCTTC.

The genes are TRBV7-2 and TRBJ1-4; D possibly corresponds to TRBD1 (6 bases). Germline CDR1 SGHTA, CDR2 FQGNSA. The CDR3 has 14 residues. Trimming removed 5 bases from V and 8 bases from J, with 15 bases in between. The CDR3 DNA sequence: TGTGCCAGCAGCGCCCAGGGGTTCAGAGAAAAACTGTTTTTT. This sequence encodes CASSAQGFREKLFF.